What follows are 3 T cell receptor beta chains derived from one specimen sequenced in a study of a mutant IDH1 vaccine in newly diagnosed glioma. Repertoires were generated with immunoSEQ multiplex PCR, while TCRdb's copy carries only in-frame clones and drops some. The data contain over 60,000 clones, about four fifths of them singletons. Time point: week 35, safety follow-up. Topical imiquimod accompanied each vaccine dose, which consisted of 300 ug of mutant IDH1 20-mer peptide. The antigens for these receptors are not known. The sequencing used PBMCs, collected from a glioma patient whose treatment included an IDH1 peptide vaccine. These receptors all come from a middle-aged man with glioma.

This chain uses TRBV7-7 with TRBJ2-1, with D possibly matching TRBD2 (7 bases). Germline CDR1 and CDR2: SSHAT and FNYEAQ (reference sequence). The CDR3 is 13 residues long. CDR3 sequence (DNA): TGTGCTAGCTCGGGGGGACACTACAATGAGCAGTTCTTC. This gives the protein CASSGGHYNEQFF.

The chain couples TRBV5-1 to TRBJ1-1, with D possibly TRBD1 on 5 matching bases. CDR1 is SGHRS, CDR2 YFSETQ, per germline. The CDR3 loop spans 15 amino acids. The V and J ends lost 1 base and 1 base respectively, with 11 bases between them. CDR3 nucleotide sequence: TGCGCCAGCAGCTTGTCCCCCGGGGGGAACACTGAAGCTTTCTTT. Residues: CASSLSPGGNTEAFF.

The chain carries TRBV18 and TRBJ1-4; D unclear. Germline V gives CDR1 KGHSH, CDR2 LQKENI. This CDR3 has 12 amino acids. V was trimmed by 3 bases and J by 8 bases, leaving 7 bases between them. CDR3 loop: CASSPEGEKLFF. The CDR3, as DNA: TGTGCCAGCTCACCGGAGGGAGAAAAACTGTTTTTT.